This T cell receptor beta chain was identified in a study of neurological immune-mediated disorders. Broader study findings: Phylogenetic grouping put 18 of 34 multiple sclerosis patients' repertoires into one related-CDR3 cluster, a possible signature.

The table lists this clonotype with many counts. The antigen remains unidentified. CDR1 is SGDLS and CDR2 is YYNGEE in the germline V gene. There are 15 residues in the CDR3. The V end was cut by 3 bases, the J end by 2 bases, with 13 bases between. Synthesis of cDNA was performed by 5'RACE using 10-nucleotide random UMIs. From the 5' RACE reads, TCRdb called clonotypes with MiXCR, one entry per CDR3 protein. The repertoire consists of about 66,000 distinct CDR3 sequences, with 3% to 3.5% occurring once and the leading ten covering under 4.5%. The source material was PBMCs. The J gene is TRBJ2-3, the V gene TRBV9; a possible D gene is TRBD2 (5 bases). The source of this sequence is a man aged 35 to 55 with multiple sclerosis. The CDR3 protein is CASSAERPYTDTQYF. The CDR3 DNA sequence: TGTGCCAGCAGCGCTGAGCGGCCCTACACAGATACGCAGTATTTT. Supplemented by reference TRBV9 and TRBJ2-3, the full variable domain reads DSGVTQTPKHLITATGQRVTLRCSPRSGDLSVYWYQQSLDQGLQFLIQYYNGEERAKGNILERFSAQQFPDLHSELNLSSLELGDSALYFCASSAERPYTDTQYFGPGTRLTVL.